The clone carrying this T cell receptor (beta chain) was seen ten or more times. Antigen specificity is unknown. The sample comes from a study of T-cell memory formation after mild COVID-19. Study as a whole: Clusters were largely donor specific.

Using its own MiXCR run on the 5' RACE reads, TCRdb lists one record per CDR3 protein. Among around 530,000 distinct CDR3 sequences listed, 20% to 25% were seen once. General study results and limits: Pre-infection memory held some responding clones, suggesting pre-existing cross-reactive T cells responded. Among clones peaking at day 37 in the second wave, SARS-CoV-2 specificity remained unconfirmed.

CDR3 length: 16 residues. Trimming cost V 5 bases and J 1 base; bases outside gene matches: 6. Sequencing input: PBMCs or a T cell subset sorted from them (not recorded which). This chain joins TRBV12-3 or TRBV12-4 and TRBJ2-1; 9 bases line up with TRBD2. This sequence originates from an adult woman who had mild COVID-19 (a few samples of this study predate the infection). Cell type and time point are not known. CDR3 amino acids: CASSPFSGRSYNEQFF. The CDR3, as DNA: TGTGCCAGCAGTCCCTTTAGCGGGAGATCCTACAATGAGCAGTTCTTC.